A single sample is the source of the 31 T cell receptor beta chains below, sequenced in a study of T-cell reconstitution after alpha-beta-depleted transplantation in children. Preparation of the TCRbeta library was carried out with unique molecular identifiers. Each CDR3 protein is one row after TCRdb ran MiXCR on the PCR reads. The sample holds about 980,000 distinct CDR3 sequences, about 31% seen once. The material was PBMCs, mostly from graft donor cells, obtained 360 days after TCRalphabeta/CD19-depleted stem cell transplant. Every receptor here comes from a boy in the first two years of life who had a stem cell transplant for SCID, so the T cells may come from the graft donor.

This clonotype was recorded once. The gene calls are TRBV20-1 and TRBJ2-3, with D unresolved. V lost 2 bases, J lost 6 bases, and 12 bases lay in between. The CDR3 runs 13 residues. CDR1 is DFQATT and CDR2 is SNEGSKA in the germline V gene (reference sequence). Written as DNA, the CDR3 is TGCAGTGCTAGACCCGGACCTACTGATACGCAGTATTTT. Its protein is CSARPGPTDTQYF.

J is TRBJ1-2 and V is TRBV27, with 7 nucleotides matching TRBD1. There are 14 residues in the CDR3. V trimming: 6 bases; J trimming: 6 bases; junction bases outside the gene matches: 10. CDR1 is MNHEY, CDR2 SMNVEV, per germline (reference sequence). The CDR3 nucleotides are TGTGCCAGCAGGCGACAACAGGGGAAGCATGGCTACACCTTC. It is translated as CASRRQQGKHGYTF.

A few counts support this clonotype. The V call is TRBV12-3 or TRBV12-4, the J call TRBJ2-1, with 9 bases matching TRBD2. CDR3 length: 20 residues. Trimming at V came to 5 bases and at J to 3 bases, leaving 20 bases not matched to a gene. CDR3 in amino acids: CASSHSSPSGAGGYYNEQFF. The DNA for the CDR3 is TGTGCCAGCAGTCACTCTTCCCCTTCGGGAGCGGGGGGATACTACAATGAGCAGTTCTTC.

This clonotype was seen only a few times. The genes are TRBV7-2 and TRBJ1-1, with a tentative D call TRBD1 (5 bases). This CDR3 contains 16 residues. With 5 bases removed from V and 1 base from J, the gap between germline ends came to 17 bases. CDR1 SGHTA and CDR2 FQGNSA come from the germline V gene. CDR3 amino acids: CASSRRPGMGNTEAFF. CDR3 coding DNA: TGTGCCAGCAGCCGAAGACCAGGGATGGGGAACACTGAAGCTTTCTTT.

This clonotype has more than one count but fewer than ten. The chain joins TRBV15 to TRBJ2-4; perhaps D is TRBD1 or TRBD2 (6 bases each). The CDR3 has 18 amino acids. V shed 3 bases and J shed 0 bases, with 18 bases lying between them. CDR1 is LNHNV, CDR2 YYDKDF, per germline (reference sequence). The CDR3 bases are TGTGCCACCAGCAGTACAGGGACTGTTCAACTAGCCAAAAACATTCAGTACTTC. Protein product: CATSSTGTVQLAKNIQYF.

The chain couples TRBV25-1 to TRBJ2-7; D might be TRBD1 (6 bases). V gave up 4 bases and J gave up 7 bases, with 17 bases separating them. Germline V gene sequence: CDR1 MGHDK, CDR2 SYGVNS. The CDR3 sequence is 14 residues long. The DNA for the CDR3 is TGTGCCAGCAGTGTGTCAGGGGCCTCGAGGGAGCAGTACTTC. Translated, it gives CASSVSGASREQYF.

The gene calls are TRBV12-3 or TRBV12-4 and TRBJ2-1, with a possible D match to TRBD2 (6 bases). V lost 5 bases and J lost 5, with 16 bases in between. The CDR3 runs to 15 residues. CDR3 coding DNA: TGTGCCAGCAGTCCCGCGGGAAACATAAACAATGAGCAGTTCTTC. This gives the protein CASSPAGNINNEQFF.

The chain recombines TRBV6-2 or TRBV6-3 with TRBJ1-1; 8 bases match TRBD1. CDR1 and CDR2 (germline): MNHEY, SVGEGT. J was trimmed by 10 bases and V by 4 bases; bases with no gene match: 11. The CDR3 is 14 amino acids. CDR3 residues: CASSFGTGGPGAFF. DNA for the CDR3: TGTGCCAGCAGTTTCGGGACAGGCGGCCCTGGAGCTTTCTTT.

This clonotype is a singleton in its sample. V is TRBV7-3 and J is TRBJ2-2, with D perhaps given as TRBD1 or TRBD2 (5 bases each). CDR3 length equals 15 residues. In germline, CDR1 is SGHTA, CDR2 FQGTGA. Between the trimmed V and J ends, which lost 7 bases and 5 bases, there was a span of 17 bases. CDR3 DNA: TGTGCCAGCATCCCCGAGAGGGGTGGGACCGGGGAGCTGTTTTTT. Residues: CASIPERGGTGELFF.

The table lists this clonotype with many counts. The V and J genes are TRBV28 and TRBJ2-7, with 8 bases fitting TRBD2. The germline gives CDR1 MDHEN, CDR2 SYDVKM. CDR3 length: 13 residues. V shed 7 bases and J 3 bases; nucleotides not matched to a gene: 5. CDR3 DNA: TGTGCCAGCAACCCGGGGGGGTACTACGAGCAGTACTTC. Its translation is CASNPGGYYEQYF.

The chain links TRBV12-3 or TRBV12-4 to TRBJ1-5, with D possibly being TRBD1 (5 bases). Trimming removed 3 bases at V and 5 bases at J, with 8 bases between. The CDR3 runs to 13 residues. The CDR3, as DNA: TGTGCCAGCAGTTTTATCAGGGATCAGCCCCAGCATTTT. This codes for CASSFIRDQPQHF.

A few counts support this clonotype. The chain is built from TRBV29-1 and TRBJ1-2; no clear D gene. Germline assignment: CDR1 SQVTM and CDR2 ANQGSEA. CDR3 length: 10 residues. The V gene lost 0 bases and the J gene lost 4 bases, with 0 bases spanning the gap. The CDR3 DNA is TGCAGCGTTGAAGACTATGGCTACACCTTC. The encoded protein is CSVEDYGYTF. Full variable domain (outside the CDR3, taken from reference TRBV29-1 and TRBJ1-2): SAVISQKPSRDICQRGTSLTIQCQVDSQVTMMFWYRQQPGQSLTLIATANQGSEATYESGFVIDKFPISRPNLTFSTLTVSNMSPEDSSIYLCSVEDYGYTFGSGTRLTVV.

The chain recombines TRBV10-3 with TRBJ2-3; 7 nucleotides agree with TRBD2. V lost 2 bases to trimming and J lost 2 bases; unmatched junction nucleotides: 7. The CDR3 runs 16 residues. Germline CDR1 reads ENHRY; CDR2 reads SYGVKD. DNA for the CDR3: TGTGCCATCAGTGAGCGGCCGGGGGGTGTCACAGATACGCAGTATTTT. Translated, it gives CAISERPGGVTDTQYF.

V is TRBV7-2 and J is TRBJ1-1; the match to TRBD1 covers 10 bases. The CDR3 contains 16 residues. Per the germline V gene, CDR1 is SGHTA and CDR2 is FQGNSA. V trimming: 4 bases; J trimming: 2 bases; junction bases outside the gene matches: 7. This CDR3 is CASSSRQGARNTEAFF. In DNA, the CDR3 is TGTGCCAGCAGCTCGCGACAGGGGGCGCGAAACACTGAAGCTTTCTTT.

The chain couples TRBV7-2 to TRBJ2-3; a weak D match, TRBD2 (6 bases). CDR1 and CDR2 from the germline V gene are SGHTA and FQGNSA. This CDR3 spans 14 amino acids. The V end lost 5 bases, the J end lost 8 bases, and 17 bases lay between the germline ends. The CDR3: CASSPPRLVGTQYF. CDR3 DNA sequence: TGTGCCAGCAGCCCTCCCCGACTAGTTGGTACGCAGTATTTT.

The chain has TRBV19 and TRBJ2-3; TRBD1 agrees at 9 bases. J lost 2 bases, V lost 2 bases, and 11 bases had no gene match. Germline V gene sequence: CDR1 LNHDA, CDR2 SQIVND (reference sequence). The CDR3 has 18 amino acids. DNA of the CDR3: TGTGCCAGTAGTATAAATCAACCCGGGACAGGGAACACAGATACGCAGTATTTT. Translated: CASSINQPGTGNTDTQYF.

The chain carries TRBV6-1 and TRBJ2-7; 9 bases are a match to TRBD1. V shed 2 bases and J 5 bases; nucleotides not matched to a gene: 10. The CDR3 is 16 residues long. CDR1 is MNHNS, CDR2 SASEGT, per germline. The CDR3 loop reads CASSERTGGKPHEQYF. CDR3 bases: TGTGCCAGCAGTGAAAGAACAGGGGGCAAACCCCACGAGCAGTACTTC.

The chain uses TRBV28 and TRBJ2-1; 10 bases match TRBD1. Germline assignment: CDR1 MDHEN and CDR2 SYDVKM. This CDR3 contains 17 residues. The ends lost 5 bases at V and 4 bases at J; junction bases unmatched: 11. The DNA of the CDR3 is TGTGCCAGCAGTCCTATCCAGGGACAGGGGAGGTACAATGAGCAGTTCTTC. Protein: CASSPIQGQGRYNEQFF.

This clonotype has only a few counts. CDR3 sequence (DNA): TGCGCCAGCAGCTTGCTCGGGGCGGGGATGAACACTGAAGCTTTCTTT. It specifies CASSLLGAGMNTEAFF. This chain uses TRBV5-1 with TRBJ1-1; D is possibly TRBD1 (5 bases). The CDR3 has 16 residues. Germline V gene sequence: CDR1 SGHRS, CDR2 YFSETQ. Between the trimmed V and J ends, which lost 1 base and 0 bases, there was a span of 13 bases.

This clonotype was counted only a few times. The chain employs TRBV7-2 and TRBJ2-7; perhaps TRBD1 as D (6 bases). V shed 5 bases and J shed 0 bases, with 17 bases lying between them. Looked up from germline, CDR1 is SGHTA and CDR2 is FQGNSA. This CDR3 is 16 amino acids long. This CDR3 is CASSRSRDTSSYEQYF. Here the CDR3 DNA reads TGTGCCAGCAGCAGGAGCCGGGACACGAGCTCCTACGAGCAGTACTTC.

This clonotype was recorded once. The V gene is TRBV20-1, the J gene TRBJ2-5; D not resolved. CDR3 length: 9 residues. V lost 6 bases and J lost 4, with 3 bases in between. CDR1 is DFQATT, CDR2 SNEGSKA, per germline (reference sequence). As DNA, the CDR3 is TGCAGTGCCCTAGAGACCCAGTACTTC. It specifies CSALETQYF.

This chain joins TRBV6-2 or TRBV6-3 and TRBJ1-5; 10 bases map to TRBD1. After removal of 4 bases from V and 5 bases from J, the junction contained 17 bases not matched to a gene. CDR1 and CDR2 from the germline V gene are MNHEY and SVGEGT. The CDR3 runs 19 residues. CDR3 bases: TGTGCCAGCAGTTCTTCCGGGACAGGGGATCAGATGCCACATCAGCCCCAGCATTTT. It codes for CASSSSGTGDQMPHQPQHF.

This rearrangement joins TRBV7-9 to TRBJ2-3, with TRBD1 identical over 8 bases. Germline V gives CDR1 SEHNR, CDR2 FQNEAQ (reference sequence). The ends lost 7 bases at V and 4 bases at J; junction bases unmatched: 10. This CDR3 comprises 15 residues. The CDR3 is CASIPDREEADTQYF. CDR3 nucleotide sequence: TGTGCCAGCATCCCGGACAGGGAGGAAGCAGATACGCAGTATTTT.

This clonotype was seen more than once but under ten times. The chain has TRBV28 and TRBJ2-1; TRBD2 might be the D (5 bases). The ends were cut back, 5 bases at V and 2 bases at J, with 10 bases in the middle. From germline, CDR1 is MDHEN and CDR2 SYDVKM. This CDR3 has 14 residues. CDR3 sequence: CASSNVLAYNEQFF. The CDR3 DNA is TGTGCCAGCAGTAACGTACTAGCCTACAATGAGCAGTTCTTC. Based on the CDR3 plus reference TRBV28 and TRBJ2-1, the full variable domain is DVKVTQSSRYLVKRTGEKVFLECVQDMDHENMFWYRQDPGLGLRLIYFSYDVKMKEKGDIPEGYSVSREKKERFSLILESASTNQTSMYLCASSNVLAYNEQFFGPGTRLTVL.

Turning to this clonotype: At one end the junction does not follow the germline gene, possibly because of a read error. The CDR3 DNA reads TGTTCCAGCAGCTTCCCGGGTGAAGATACGCAGTATTTT. Translating it yields CSSSFPGEDTQYF. The rearrangement links TRBV7-9 to TRBJ2-3; D unresolved. The germline gives CDR1 SEHNR, CDR2 FQNEAQ (reference sequence). This CDR3 contains 13 residues.

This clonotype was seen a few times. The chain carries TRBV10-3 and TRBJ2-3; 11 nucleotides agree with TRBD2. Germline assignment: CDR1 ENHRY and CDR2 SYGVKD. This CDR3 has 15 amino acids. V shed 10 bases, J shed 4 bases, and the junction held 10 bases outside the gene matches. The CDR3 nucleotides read TGTGCCACCGCGACTAGCGGGGTACTATCAGATACGCAGTATTTT. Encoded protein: CATATSGVLSDTQYF.

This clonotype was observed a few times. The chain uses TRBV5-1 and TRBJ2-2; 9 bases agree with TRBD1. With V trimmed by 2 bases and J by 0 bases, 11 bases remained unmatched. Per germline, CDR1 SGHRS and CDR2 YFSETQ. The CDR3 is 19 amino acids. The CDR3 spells CASSFRTGDPRSNTGELFF. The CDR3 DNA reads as TGCGCCAGCAGCTTTCGGACAGGGGACCCCCGCTCGAACACCGGGGAGCTGTTTTTT. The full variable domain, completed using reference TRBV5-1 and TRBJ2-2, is KAGVTQTPRYLIKTRGQQVTLSCSPISGHRSVSWYQQTPGQGLQFLFEYFSETQRNKGNFPGRFSGRQFSNSRSEMNVSTLELGDSALYLCASSFRTGDPRSNTGELFFGEGSRLTVL.

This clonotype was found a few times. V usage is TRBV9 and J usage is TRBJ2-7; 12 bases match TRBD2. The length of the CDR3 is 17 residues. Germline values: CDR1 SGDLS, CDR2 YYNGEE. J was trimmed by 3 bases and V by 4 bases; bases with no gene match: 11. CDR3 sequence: CASSPRPSGGVVYEQYF. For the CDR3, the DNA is TGTGCCAGCAGCCCTCGCCCTAGCGGGGGGGTTGTCTACGAGCAGTACTTC.

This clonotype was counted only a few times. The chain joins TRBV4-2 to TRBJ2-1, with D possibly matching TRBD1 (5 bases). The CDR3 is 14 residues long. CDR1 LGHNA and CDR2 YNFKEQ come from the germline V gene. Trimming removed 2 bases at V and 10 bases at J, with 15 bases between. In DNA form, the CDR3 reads TGTGCCAGCAGCCAAAAGATAGCAGGGCGGGAGCAGTTCTTC. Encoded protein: CASSQKIAGREQFF.

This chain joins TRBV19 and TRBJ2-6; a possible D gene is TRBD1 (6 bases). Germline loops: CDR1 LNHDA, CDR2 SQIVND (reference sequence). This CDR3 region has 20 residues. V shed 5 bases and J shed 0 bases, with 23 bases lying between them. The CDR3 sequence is CASSVGTRGSPVSGANVLTF. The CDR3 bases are TGTGCCAGTAGTGTCGGGACAAGGGGTTCCCCTGTCTCTGGGGCCAACGTCCTGACTTTC.

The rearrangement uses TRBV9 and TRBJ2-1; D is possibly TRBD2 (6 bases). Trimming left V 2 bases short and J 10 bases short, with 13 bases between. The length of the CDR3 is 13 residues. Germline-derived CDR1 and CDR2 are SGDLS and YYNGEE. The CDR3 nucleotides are TGTGCCAGCAGCGTCGCCGCGGGGTGGGAGCAGTTCTTC. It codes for CASSVAAGWEQFF.